This T cell receptor (beta chain) was profiled in a study of blood T cell repertoires in COVID-19. Across the whole study: The origin of the acute and convalescent COVID-19 samples was the United States, Italy and Spain. T cells, B-cell-depleted T cells, or PBMCs supplied cDNA or gDNA.

Assay: immunoSEQ multiplex PCR; the TCRdb copy retains only in-frame clones and omits some. Altogether 450,000 or so clones are present, about 88% being singletons, with the ten largest covering roughly 0.9%. With 6 bases removed from V and 5 bases from J, the gap between germline ends came to 15 bases. Germline loops: CDR1 SGHKS, CDR2 YYEKEE (reference sequence). The CDR3 extends over 13 amino acids. One Seattle source followed patients from active infection through their disease course. Specimen: peripheral blood. This TCR derives from a man younger than 35 with COVID-19, enrolled during active disease. The J gene is TRBJ2-7, the V gene TRBV5-5; no firm D call. CDR3 protein: CASNDNLRHEQYF. In DNA form, the CDR3 reads TGTGCCAGCAACGACAATTTACGGCACGAGCAGTACTTC.